The T cell receptor beta chain under discussion was sequenced for a study of T cell repertoires in cytomegalovirus infection. The wider study: A matching HLA type, together with CMV infection, was signaled by public TCR beta signatures. Findings and caveats of the study: CMV carriers with the relevant HLA were identified by cumulative public TCR beta family frequency.

This clonotype was observed a handful of times. Antigen unknown. TCRdb called the reads again in MiXCR, with one record for every CDR3 protein. The table has hundreds of thousands of distinct CDR3 sequences, roughly 18% seen once. The specimen was PBMCs. The receptor's source is a human donor in good health (CMV status not recorded). Some clones in this sample may be carry-over from other donors' samples.

The DNA for the CDR3 is TGTGCCTGGAGTGTTTGGAATGGGCCGAGATTCTACAATGAGCAGTTCTTC. As protein: CAWSVWNGPRFYNEQFF. This sequence joins TRBV30 and TRBJ2-1; D not certain. The germline V gene has CDR1 GTSNPN and CDR2 SVGIG (reference sequence). V gave up 0 bases and J gave up 3 bases, with 18 bases separating them. The CDR3 loop spans 17 amino acids.